This passage covers 24 T cell receptor beta chains from one sample sequenced in a study of blood T cells in healthy people across ages (dated by TCRdb to 2014 to 2015). Library preparation employed 5' RACE. The instrument was an Illumina HiSeq 2500. A second roughly 6 to 12 cycle PCR used a sample-barcoded 5' primer and a J-beta primer mix. TCRdb passed the public sequencing reads through fastp at Q25 and MiXCR, retaining productive beta sequences. Every CDR3 protein is listed once, alongside the most common genes and DNA of its rows. A total of about 1.1 million distinct CDR3 sequences appear in this sample, less than 45% of them only once. The ten largest clones represent under 15% of the sample. Specimen: blood. These receptors came from a man younger than 35 in good health.

The CDR3: CASSQEDRMNTEAFF. CDR3 bases: TGCGCCAGCAGCCAAGAGGACAGGATGAACACTGAAGCTTTCTTT. V and J are TRBV4-3 and TRBJ1-1, with 7 bases matching TRBD1. The CDR3 has 15 amino acids. The V and J ends lost 0 bases and 0 bases, in that order; junction bases with no gene match: 1. Germline CDR1 LGHNA, CDR2 YSLEER.

V is TRBV11-2 and J is TRBJ2-4; perhaps TRBD2 as D (5 bases). Looked up from germline, CDR1 is SGHAT and CDR2 is FQNNGV. With 0 bases removed from V and 13 bases from J, the gap between germline ends came to 25 bases. The CDR3 sequence is 17 residues long. CDR3 DNA: TGTGCCAGCAGCTTAGATCCTCCGGGGAGCTCCTACAATGAGCAGTACTTC. This sequence encodes CASSLDPPGSSYNEQYF.

This sequence joins TRBV5-1 and TRBJ1-4; 10 bases are a match to TRBD1. With V trimmed by 0 bases and J by 7 bases, 6 bases remained unmatched. The CDR3 length is 16 residues. From germline, CDR1 is SGHRS and CDR2 YFSETQ. Written as DNA, the CDR3 is TGCGCCAGCAGCTTGGCCGCCGGGACAGGGGCTGAAAAACTGTTTTTT. This sequence encodes CASSLAAGTGAEKLFF. Full variable domain (rest looked up from reference TRBV5-1 and TRBJ1-4): KAGVTQTPRYLIKTRGQQVTLSCSPISGHRSVSWYQQTPGQGLQFLFEYFSETQRNKGNFPGRFSGRQFSNSRSEMNVSTLELGDSALYLCASSLAAGTGAEKLFFGSGTQLSVL.

This clonotype was detected a few times. The chain employs TRBV3-1 and TRBJ1-6; D remains unclear. V was cut by 0 bases and J by 0 bases, with 6 bases left in between. This CDR3 has 16 residues. Germline CDR1 is LGHDT and CDR2 is YNNKEL (reference sequence). The CDR3 protein is CASSQDLASYNSPLHF. CDR3 coding DNA: TGTGCCAGCAGCCAAGATCTGGCCTCCTATAATTCACCCCTCCACTTT.

J is TRBJ1-2 and V is TRBV5-1; D is unclear. Germline V gene sequence: CDR1 SGHRS, CDR2 YFSETQ. The CDR3 extends over 15 amino acids. Trimming stripped 1 base from V and 0 bases from J, with 10 bases between. This chain's CDR3 is CASSLSGESNYGYTF. The CDR3 DNA follows: TGCGCCAGCAGCTTGTCCGGGGAGTCTAACTATGGCTACACCTTC.

The chain has TRBV20-1 and TRBJ2-1, with D perhaps matching TRBD2 (6 bases). Between the trimmed V and J ends, which lost 3 bases and 4 bases, there was a span of 16 bases. Germline CDR1 and CDR2: DFQATT and SNEGSKA (reference sequence). The CDR3 contains 15 residues. CDR3 DNA sequence: TGCAGTGCTAGTTTGGGGGGACCCGTTTACAATGAGCAGTTCTTC. Protein product: CSASLGGPVYNEQFF.

The chain couples TRBV15 to TRBJ1-1; D is unclear. With 0 bases removed from V and 11 bases from J, the gap between germline ends came to 13 bases. Germline CDR1 and CDR2: LNHNV and YYDKDF (reference sequence). This CDR3 is 13 amino acids long. DNA of the CDR3: TGTGCCACCAGCAGAGAGATCCCGGATTATGCTTTCTTT. Protein product: CATSREIPDYAFF.

The V gene is TRBV12-3 or TRBV12-4, the J gene TRBJ2-5; 9 bases line up with TRBD1. J gave up 4 bases and V 3 bases, and 3 bases lay outside the gene matches. This CDR3 has 14 residues. The CDR3 DNA is TGTGCCAGCAGTTTCGGGACAGGGAGAGAGACCCAGTACTTC. As protein: CASSFGTGRETQYF.

The CDR3 spells CASSQAGPRYGYTF. The DNA for the CDR3 is TGCGCCAGCAGCCAAGCAGGGCCTCGGTATGGCTACACCTTC. The rearrangement joins TRBV4-1 to TRBJ1-2; possibly TRBD1 for D (5 bases). The CDR3 is 14 amino acids. V was pared by 1 base and J by 5 bases, with 11 bases between. From germline, CDR1 is MGHRA and CDR2 YSYEKL.

As for this clonotype: This sequence may be a read error, since a much larger clone differs from it by one base. This chain links TRBV5-1 with TRBJ2-1, with 7 bases identical to TRBD2. Trimming took 4 bases from V and 7 from J; bases not matched to a gene: 14. Germline lookup yields CDR1 SGHRS and CDR2 YFSETQ. The CDR3 runs to 16 residues. CDR3 residues: CASSLVPGRGENEQFF. The CDR3 bases are TGCGCCAGCAGCCTAGTACCGGGACGGGGGGAAAATGAGCAGTTCTTC. Based on the CDR3 plus reference TRBV5-1 and TRBJ2-1, the full variable domain is KAGVTQTPRYLIKTRGQQVTLSCSPISGHRSVSWYQQTPGQGLQFLFEYFSETQRNKGNFPGRFSGRQFSNSRSEMNVSTLELGDSALYLCASSLVPGRGENEQFFGPGTRLTVL.

The V and J genes are TRBV12-3 or TRBV12-4 and TRBJ1-4; no clear D gene. The V and J ends lost 3 bases and 12 bases respectively, with 14 bases between them. CDR3 length equals 13 residues. The CDR3 region has the DNA TGTGCCAGCAGTTTGATAGAAGTCGGGGAACTGTTTTTT. Protein sequence: CASSLIEVGELFF.

This clonotype was counted only a few times. The chain combines TRBV5-1 with TRBJ2-1; TRBD1 might be the D (5 bases). Germline values: CDR1 SGHRS, CDR2 YFSETQ. The CDR3 contains 15 residues. With 2 bases removed from V and 9 bases from J, the gap between germline ends came to 18 bases. The CDR3 region is CASSFRKDTLAEQFF. The CDR3 DNA is TGCGCCAGCAGCTTTAGAAAGGACACCCTGGCTGAGCAGTTCTTC.

This clonotype showed up just a few times. The junction and the germline gene differ at one end; a read error may be behind it. This chain joins TRBV20-1 and TRBJ2-4, with D possibly TRBD2 on 6 matching bases. The J call may be incorrect, as the DNA end agrees better with TRBJ2-7. This CDR3 region has 12 residues. Germline V CDR1 and CDR2: DFQATT, SNEGSKA (reference sequence). Here the CDR3 reads CGAKTGVYEQYF. The CDR3 region has the DNA TGCGGTGCTAAGACGGGAGTCTACGAGCAGTACTTC.

This chain links TRBV7-3 with TRBJ2-1, with D tentatively TRBD2 (5 bases). V was cut by 5 bases and J by 2 bases, with 19 bases left in between. The CDR3 consists of 17 residues. Germline CDR1 and CDR2: SGHTA and FQGTGA. DNA of the CDR3: TGTGCCAGCAGCCCTCGGCACCTGACTACACCCTACAATGAGCAGTTCTTC. Amino acid sequence: CASSPRHLTTPYNEQFF.

This clonotype was seen more than once but under ten times. The chain carries TRBV20-1 and TRBJ1-5, with 7 bases lining up with TRBD1. This CDR3 has 13 amino acids. The V gene's germline CDR1 is DFQATT and CDR2 SNEGSKA (reference sequence). V shed 7 bases and J 3 bases; nucleotides not matched to a gene: 6. CDR3 loop: CSVGQDFNQPQHF. CDR3 nucleotide sequence: TGCAGTGTTGGACAGGACTTCAATCAGCCCCAGCATTTT.

The rearrangement joins TRBV27 to TRBJ1-5; maybe TRBD1 (6 bases). V lost 3 bases, J lost 3 bases, and 12 bases lay in between. Germline V lookup: CDR1 MNHEY, CDR2 SMNVEV (reference sequence). CDR3 length: 15 residues. The CDR3 loop reads CASSFPDRFNQPQHF. The CDR3 DNA reads TGTGCCAGCAGTTTCCCCGACAGGTTCAATCAGCCCCAGCATTTT.

This rearrangement joins TRBV5-4 to TRBJ2-1; 10 nucleotides align to TRBD2. The CDR3 length is 15 residues. V shed 4 bases, J shed 5 bases, and the junction held 6 bases outside the gene matches. Germline V gene data show CDR1 as SGHNT and CDR2 as YYREEE (reference sequence). The CDR3 DNA reads TGTGCCAGCAGCACCGGGACTAGCGTCCACAATGAGCAGTTCTTC. It specifies CASSTGTSVHNEQFF.

This chain joins TRBV7-2 and TRBJ1-4, with a possible D match to TRBD1 (6 bases). CDR1 SGHTA and CDR2 FQGNSA come from the germline V gene. V gave up 2 bases and J gave up 10 bases, with 14 bases separating them. This CDR3 comprises 14 residues. The CDR3 DNA reads as TGTGCCAGCAGCTTAAGGGGGGCGTTTGGAAAACTGTTTTTT. Protein sequence: CASSLRGAFGKLFF. Supplemented by reference TRBV7-2 and TRBJ1-4, the full variable domain reads GAGVSQSPSNKVTEKGKDVELRCDPISGHTALYWYRQSLGQGLEFLIYFQGNSAPDKSGLPSDRFSAERTGGSVSTLTIQRTQQEDSAVYLCASSLRGAFGKLFFGSGTQLSVL.

The gene calls are TRBV4-1 and TRBJ2-5, with D possibly being TRBD1 (5 bases). Trimming left V 0 bases short and J 1 base short, with 15 bases between. The CDR3 runs 17 residues. Germline V gene lookup returns CDR1 MGHRA and CDR2 YSYEKL. The chain's CDR3 is CASSQDRGTTFQETQYF. CDR3 sequence (DNA): TGCGCCAGCAGCCAAGATAGGGGTACGACCTTCCAAGAGACCCAGTACTTC.

This clonotype was seen a few times. This CDR3 is CSATPGQGHNEQFF. The CDR3 bases are TGCAGTGCCACTCCGGGACAGGGACACAATGAGCAGTTCTTC. The chain is built from TRBV20-1 and TRBJ2-1; 9 bases map to TRBD1. Germline CDR1 reads DFQATT; CDR2 reads SNEGSKA (reference sequence). This CDR3 is built from 14 residues. Trimming took 6 bases from V and 5 from J; bases not matched to a gene: 8.

This clonotype was seen many times. This chain links TRBV5-6 with TRBJ2-1; the D is unclear. CDR1 is SGHDT, CDR2 YYEEEE, per germline. V gave up 4 bases and J gave up 5 bases, with 7 bases separating them. The CDR3 contains 12 residues. CDR3 sequence reads: CASSPPDNEQFF. The CDR3 DNA sequence: TGTGCCAGCAGCCCCCCCGACAATGAGCAGTTCTTC.

This clonotype occurred a few times. V and J are TRBV7-8 and TRBJ2-4; possibly TRBD1 for D (6 bases). Trimming left V 5 bases short and J 13 bases short, with 24 bases between. The CDR3 length is 15 residues. From germline, CDR1 is SGHVS and CDR2 FQNEAQ. The CDR3 region is CASSMDRSSYNEQYF. Here the CDR3 DNA reads TGTGCCAGCAGCATGGACAGATCGTCATACAATGAGCAGTACTTC. Full variable domain (outside the CDR3, taken from reference TRBV7-8 and TRBJ2-4): GAGVSQSPRYKVAKRGQDVALRCDPISGHVSLFWYQQALGQGPEFLTYFQNEAQLDKSGLPSDRFFAERPEGSVSTLKIQRTQQEDSAVYLCASSMDRSSYNEQYFGAGTRLSVL.

This sequence joins TRBV29-1 and TRBJ1-2; 8 bases are a match to TRBD1. V trimming: 0 bases; J trimming: 8 bases; junction bases outside the gene matches: 11. This CDR3 has 15 residues. Germline V gene data show CDR1 as SQVTM and CDR2 as ANQGSEA. The CDR3 DNA follows: TGCAGCGTTGAAGATCGGGGCCAGGGGGCGCGGGGCTACACCTTC. It translates to CSVEDRGQGARGYTF.

This clonotype was found a few times. The rearrangement links TRBV6-2 or TRBV6-3 to TRBJ1-2; D perhaps matches TRBD1 (5 bases). This CDR3 is 13 amino acids long. V shed 6 bases and J shed 7 bases, with 15 bases lying between them. Germline V gene sequence: CDR1 MNHEY, CDR2 SVGEGT. Here the CDR3 DNA reads TGTGCCAGCAGGGAACAGGCCGGTTCTGGCTACACCTTC. This translates into CASREQAGSGYTF.